This T cell receptor (beta chain) was captured in a study of beta chain features in type 1 diabetes. Study results and limitations: People with Type 1 diabetes carried modestly yet significantly shorter TCRB CDR3s in all four CD4+ subsets.

This clone was counted a few times. The antigen remains unidentified. The authors reverse transcribed all of the isolated RNA, so sequencing captured expressed TCRB transcripts. Generated by immunoSEQ multiplex PCR, the TCRdb table keeps only in-frame clones and is missing some. The table has about 150,000 clones, about 10% seen once; the top ten hold around 0.7%. The sequence came from a woman aged 30 to 39 with type 1 diabetes. Material: central memory CD4+ T cells from blood.

This CDR3 is CASSLQGTAGGETQYF. CDR3 sequence (DNA): TGCGCCAGCAGCTTACAAGGGACTGCCGGCGGTGAGACCCAGTACTTC. The chain couples TRBV5-1 to TRBJ2-5, with D perhaps TRBD2 (6 bases). V was trimmed by 2 bases and J by 5 bases, leaving 19 bases between them. The V gene's germline CDR1 is SGHRS and CDR2 YFSETQ. This CDR3 region has 16 residues. The variable domain in full, with the rest retrieved from reference TRBV5-1 and TRBJ2-5, is KAGVTQTPRYLIKTRGQQVTLSCSPISGHRSVSWYQQTPGQGLQFLFEYFSETQRNKGNFPGRFSGRQFSNSRSEMNVSTLELGDSALYLCASSLQGTAGGETQYFGPGTRLLVL.